This T cell receptor beta chain comes out of a study of cytomegalovirus exposure and HLA in healthy donors. Looked up from germline, CDR1 is LNHDA and CDR2 is SQIVND (reference sequence). V lost 9 bases and J lost 6; bases outside the gene matches: 1. This CDR3 region has 10 residues. TCRdb's copy holds only in-frame clones and misses some; the assay was immunoSEQ multiplex PCR. The table shows 250,000 to 400,000 clones, with roughly 90% occurring only once. The donors were part of the validation cohort of fewer than 150 subjects. That cohort was separate from the first cohort, which comprised some 670 subjects.

The rearrangement uses TRBV19 and TRBJ1-2; 7 bases map to TRBD1. This sequence originates from a man aged 30 to 39 in good health and CMV-seronegative. Sequencing was carried out using PBMCs. The CDR3 sequence is CARQGHGYTF. CDR3 DNA sequence: TGTGCCAGACAGGGGCATGGCTACACCTTC.